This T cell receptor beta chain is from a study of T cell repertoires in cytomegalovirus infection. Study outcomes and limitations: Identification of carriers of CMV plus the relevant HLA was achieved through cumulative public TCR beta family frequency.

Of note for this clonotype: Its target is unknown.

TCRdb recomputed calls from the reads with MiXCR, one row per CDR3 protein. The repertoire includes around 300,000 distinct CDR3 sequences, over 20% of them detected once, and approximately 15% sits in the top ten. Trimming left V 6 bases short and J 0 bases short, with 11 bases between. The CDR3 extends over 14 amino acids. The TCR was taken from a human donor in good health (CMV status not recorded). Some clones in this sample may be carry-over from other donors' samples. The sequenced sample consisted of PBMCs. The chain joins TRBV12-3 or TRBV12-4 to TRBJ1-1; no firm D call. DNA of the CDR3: TGTGCCAGCAGCCCTCGGCCCATGAACACTGAAGCTTTCTTT. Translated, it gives CASSPRPMNTEAFF.